The clone carrying this TCR beta chain has ten or more counts. With a constant-region primer, TCR beta cDNA was made from about 0.5 ug of total RNA. Three rounds of nested multiplex PCR with slightly modified ARM-PCR produced TCR beta libraries. The first two PCR rounds used TRBV1-TRBV30 primers with a Cbeta primer, around 10 cycles each. TCRdb reprocessed the multiplex PCR reads via MiXCR and lists one record per CDR3 protein. The table records about 320,000 distinct CDR3 sequences, more than 55% of them present only once. There are 13 residues in the CDR3. The V gene's germline CDR1 is SGHTS and CDR2 YDEGEE. V was pared by 4 bases and J by 2 bases, with 10 bases between. This sample stems from a study of tumor-infiltrating lymphocytes in primary liver carcinoma. Unsorted whole blood yielded blood RNA, and germline DNA was extracted as well.

The clonotype was recovered from a man in his forties with primary liver carcinoma and hepatitis B virus infection. Sequences were obtained from peripheral blood. The genes are TRBV5-8 and TRBJ2-7, with D perhaps matching TRBD1 (6 bases). CDR3 in amino acids: CASSVGQPYEQYF. Here the CDR3 DNA reads TGTGCCAGCAGCGTAGGACAGCCCTACGAGCAGTACTTC.